Each of the 28 T cell receptor beta chains below was sequenced from the same sample in a study of blood T cell repertoires in COVID-19. Profiling relied on immunoSEQ multiplex PCR, and the TCRdb table lists in-frame clones only, not all of them. The sample consists of a few hundred thousand clones, over 80% of them appearing once. What was sequenced was peripheral blood. The receptor set was obtained from a man aged 25-45 years who had recovered from COVID-19.

This clone was seen a handful of times. The genes are TRBV5-1 and TRBJ1-1; the D gene is possibly TRBD1 (5 bases). The V end lost 3 bases, the J end lost 9 bases, and 18 bases lay between the germline ends. The germline gives CDR1 SGHRS, CDR2 YFSETQ. The CDR3 spans 14 residues. This CDR3 is CASSSGEGPQKAFF. As DNA, the CDR3 is TGCGCCAGCAGCTCCGGGGAGGGGCCCCAAAAAGCTTTCTTT.

CDR3 bases: TGTGCCATCGATACCGGGACAGGGAACACTGAAGCTTTCTTT. This sequence encodes CAIDTGTGNTEAFF. This chain links TRBV6-5 with TRBJ1-1, with 8 bases aligning to TRBD1. Germline CDR1 reads MNHEY; CDR2 reads SVGAGI. CDR3 length: 14 residues. Trimming at V came to 10 bases and at J to 1 base, leaving 8 bases not matched to a gene.

This clone was found a few times. The chain couples TRBV7-3 to TRBJ2-5; no definite D call. CDR3 size: 13 residues. V was clipped by 3 bases and J by 2 bases, with 7 bases between them. Germline V CDR1 and CDR2: SGHTA, FQGTGA. The CDR3 reads CASSLARQETQYF. CDR3 nucleotides: TGTGCCAGCAGCTTGGCCAGACAAGAGACCCAGTACTTC. The full variable domain, in which reference TRBV7-3 and TRBJ2-5 provide the parts outside the CDR3, is GAGVSQTPSNKVTEKGKYVELRCDPISGHTALYWYRQSLGQGPEFLIYFQGTGAADDSGLPNDRFFAVRPEGSVSTLKIQRTERGDSAVYLCASSLARQETQYFGPGTRLLVL.

The chain joins TRBV3-1 (or the pseudogene TRBV3-2) to TRBJ1-1; D might be TRBD1 (6 bases). The V end lost 6 bases, the J end lost 1 base, and 12 bases lay between the germline ends. CDR1 and CDR2 from the germline V gene are LGHDT and YNNKEL (reference sequence). There are 14 residues in the CDR3. CDR3 bases: TGTGCCAGCAGGCAAAGGGACAAGAACACTGAAGCTTTCTTT. This encodes CASRQRDKNTEAFF.

This rearrangement joins TRBV5-8 to TRBJ2-1, with 9 bases identical to TRBD1. CDR3 length equals 15 residues. Germline CDR1 and CDR2: SGHTS and YDEGEE. The V segment lost 2 bases and the J segment 2 bases; nucleotides outside the gene matches: 2. The CDR3 sequence: CASSFDRGTYNEQFF. For the CDR3, the DNA is TGTGCCAGCAGCTTTGACAGGGGGACCTACAATGAGCAGTTCTTC.

The chain employs TRBV5-5 and TRBJ2-5; the match to TRBD1 covers 7 bases. V lost 2 bases to trimming and J lost 1 base; unmatched junction nucleotides: 2. The CDR3 is 14 residues long. Germline lookup yields CDR1 SGHKS and CDR2 YYEKEE (reference sequence). CDR3 in DNA: TGTGCCAGCAGCTTCCGACAGGGCCAAGAGACCCAGTACTTC. Amino acid sequence: CASSFRQGQETQYF.

There are a few counts of this clone. The genes are TRBV18 and TRBJ1-1; 7 bases map to TRBD1. The CDR3 has 13 amino acids. Germline trimming cut 6 bases from V and 3 bases from J; bases unmatched to any gene: 4. Germline V gene sequence: CDR1 KGHSH, CDR2 LQKENI. The CDR3 protein is CASSQTGDTEAFF. DNA of the CDR3: TGTGCCAGCTCGCAAACAGGGGACACTGAAGCTTTCTTT.

The chain is built from TRBV12-3 or TRBV12-4 and TRBJ2-5; a possible D gene is TRBD2 (5 bases). The V end lost 6 bases, the J end lost 7 bases, and 12 bases lay between the germline ends. The CDR3 runs to 12 residues. CDR3 nucleotides: TGTGCCAGCAGCCGGGGTCCCCGGACCCAGTACTTC. Translation gives CASSRGPRTQYF.

This clone was picked up one time. The chain combines TRBV3-1 (or the pseudogene TRBV3-2) with TRBJ2-3; D is perhaps TRBD1 (6 bases). V shed 1 base and J shed 3 bases, with 11 bases lying between them. CDR1 and CDR2 from the germline V gene are LGHDT and YNNKEL (reference sequence). This CDR3 has 15 amino acids. In nucleotides, the CDR3 is TGTGCCAGCAGCCAAGGTACAGGGATGACAGATACGCAGTATTTT. Protein: CASSQGTGMTDTQYF.

This chain links TRBV4-2 with TRBJ2-5, with a weak D call TRBD2 (6 bases). The CDR3 has 16 residues. With 4 bases removed from V and 4 bases from J, the gap between germline ends came to 19 bases. Germline CDR1 and CDR2: LGHNA and YNFKEQ. In nucleotides, the CDR3 is TGTGCCAGCAGCCCCGGGACTCACACCGAAATAGAGACCCAGTACTTC. Translation: CASSPGTHTEIETQYF.

This clone was observed at least ten times. This chain uses TRBV28 with TRBJ2-5; D ambiguous. Trimming took 3 bases from V and 0 from J, leaving 8 bases between them. Per germline, CDR1 MDHEN and CDR2 SYDVKM. The CDR3 extends over 14 amino acids. CDR3 residues: CASSFIQNQETQYF. CDR3 DNA: TGTGCCAGCAGTTTCATCCAGAACCAAGAGACCCAGTACTTC.

Regarding this clone: This CDR3 is also generated by other DNA sequences in the sample. V gene TRBV19 combines with J gene TRBJ2-6, with D possibly matching TRBD1 (6 bases). Germline CDR1 LNHDA, CDR2 SQIVND (reference sequence). The ends were cut back, 4 bases at V and 2 bases at J, with 6 bases in the middle. CDR3 length: 14 residues. Written as DNA, the CDR3 is TGTGCCAGTAGTACAGGGGCTGGGGCCAACGTCCTGACTTTC. It translates to CASSTGAGANVLTF.

The V and J genes are TRBV29-1 and TRBJ1-2; D possibly corresponds to TRBD1 (6 bases). Germline values: CDR1 SQVTM, CDR2 ANQGSEA. This CDR3 has 14 amino acids. V dropped 5 bases and J dropped 3 bases, with 16 bases sitting between them. The CDR3, as DNA: TGCAGCGTTTGGGGGGGCCAGCCCGACTATGGCTACACCTTC. It encodes CSVWGGQPDYGYTF.

The chain is built from TRBV5-8 and TRBJ1-2; D is unclear. The germline gives CDR1 SGHTS, CDR2 YDEGEE. This CDR3 is built from 10 residues. The V and J ends lost 2 bases and 7 bases respectively, with 3 bases between them. This CDR3 is CASSFSGYTF. Written as DNA, the CDR3 is TGTGCCAGCAGCTTCTCTGGCTACACCTTC.

V and J are TRBV5-1 and TRBJ2-5; 8 bases are a match to TRBD2. The CDR3 covers 14 residues. The trim removed 4 bases at V and 2 bases at J, leaving 4 bases unmatched. Germline loops: CDR1 SGHRS, CDR2 YFSETQ. CDR3 region: CASSVAGTQETQYF. DNA for the CDR3: TGCGCCAGCAGCGTAGCGGGGACACAAGAGACCCAGTACTTC.

Remarks on this clone: The same CDR3 is also encoded by other DNA sequences in this sample. The chain recombines TRBV12-3 or TRBV12-4 with TRBJ2-3, with D maybe TRBD1 (5 bases). The V gene lost 6 bases and the J gene lost 3 bases, with 7 bases spanning the gap. The CDR3 spans 12 residues. CDR3 residues: CASSPGTDTQYF. CDR3 DNA: TGTGCCAGCAGCCCAGGGACAGATACGCAGTATTTT.

This clone was recorded once. The rearrangement uses TRBV20-1 and TRBJ1-2; 7 bases are a match to TRBD1. This CDR3 is built from 16 residues. Trimming at V came to 3 bases and at J to 4 bases, leaving 14 bases not matched to a gene. Germline CDR1 is DFQATT and CDR2 is SNEGSKA (reference sequence). The CDR3 loop is CSASGGSHRGSYGYTF. The CDR3 bases are TGCAGTGCTAGTGGGGGAAGTCACAGGGGCAGCTATGGCTACACCTTC.

The chain recombines TRBV7-9 with TRBJ1-1; D uncertain. CDR3 length: 12 amino acids. Germline values: CDR1 SEHNR, CDR2 FQNEAQ (reference sequence). V was clipped by 5 bases and J by 4 bases, with 8 bases between them. CDR3 residues: CASSREGTEAFF. The CDR3 nucleotides read TGTGCCAGCAGCCGAGAGGGCACTGAAGCTTTCTTT.

This clone was picked up a small number of times. The chain recombines TRBV6-6 with TRBJ2-7; D gene ambiguous. Trimming stripped 5 bases from V and 2 bases from J, with 7 bases between. CDR3 length equals 12 residues. CDR1 and CDR2 from the germline V gene are MNHNY and SVGAGI (reference sequence). This chain's CDR3 is CASSGNAYEQYF. The DNA of the CDR3 is TGTGCCAGCAGTGGCAACGCCTACGAGCAGTACTTC.

The V gene is TRBV28, the J gene TRBJ2-3, with 10 bases aligning to TRBD2. This CDR3 comprises 14 residues. Trimming took 5 bases from V and 3 from J; bases not matched to a gene: 2. Germline CDR1 is MDHEN and CDR2 is SYDVKM. CDR3 protein: CASSTSGKTDTQYF. In DNA, the CDR3 is TGTGCCAGCAGTACTAGCGGGAAAACAGATACGCAGTATTTT.

The chain is built from TRBV7-9 and TRBJ2-5, with no clear D. The CDR3 has 12 amino acids. Trimming shortened V by 1 base and J by 7 bases, and 7 bases separated the two germline ends. CDR1 is SEHNR, CDR2 FQNEAQ, per germline (reference sequence). Here the CDR3 DNA reads TGTGCCAGCAGCTTAGACGGTCGGACCCAGTACTTC. Encoded protein: CASSLDGRTQYF.

The chain joins TRBV18 to TRBJ1-1, with unresolved D. From germline, CDR1 is KGHSH and CDR2 LQKENI. The CDR3 has 16 amino acids. The V end lost 3 bases, the J end lost 0 bases, and 14 bases lay between the germline ends. The CDR3 sequence is CASSPPAAPMNTEAFF. The DNA for the CDR3 is TGTGCCAGCTCACCCCCAGCGGCTCCAATGAACACTGAAGCTTTCTTT.

The table lists this clone with a count of one. CDR3 in amino acids: CASSQRQGGYTEAFF. The CDR3 nucleotides read TGTGCCAGCAGCCAAAGACAGGGCGGGTACACTGAAGCTTTCTTT. V is TRBV4-2 and J is TRBJ1-1, with TRBD1 matching 7 bases. Germline CDR1 and CDR2: LGHNA and YNFKEQ. The CDR3 consists of 15 residues. After removal of 2 bases from V and 3 bases from J, the junction contained 6 bases not matched to a gene.

The V call is TRBV2, the J call TRBJ1-2; D gene uncertain. Trimming shortened V by 2 bases and J by 7 bases, and 14 bases separated the two germline ends. Per the germline V gene, CDR1 is SNHLY and CDR2 is FYNNEI. The CDR3 is made up of 14 amino acids. The CDR3 DNA reads as TGTGCCAGCAGTGAACGGGGAGGAAGTGGTGGCTACACCTTC. It codes for CASSERGGSGGYTF. Full variable domain (rest looked up from reference TRBV2 and TRBJ1-2): EPEVTQTPSHQVTQMGQEVILRCVPISNHLYFYWYRQILGQKVEFLVSFYNNEISEKSEIFDDQFSVERPDGSNFTLKIRSTKLEDSAMYFCASSERGGSGGYTFGSGTRLTVV.

This clone was observed many times. The J gene is TRBJ1-2, the V gene TRBV4-2; 9 positions agree with TRBD1. Trimming cost V 1 base and J 5 bases; bases outside gene matches: 2. This CDR3 is built from 14 residues. CDR1 and CDR2 (germline): LGHNA, YNFKEQ. The CDR3 sequence: CASSQVGTGYGYTF. DNA of the CDR3: TGTGCCAGCAGCCAAGTTGGGACAGGGTATGGCTACACCTTC.

The chain uses TRBV5-1 and TRBJ1-2; 8 bases are shared with TRBD1. Germline CDR1 reads SGHRS; CDR2 reads YFSETQ. This CDR3 comprises 15 residues. J was trimmed by 3 bases and V by 2 bases; bases with no gene match: 6. The CDR3 region is CASSLRQGLDYGYTF. CDR3 nucleotides: TGCGCCAGCAGCTTAAGACAGGGGTTGGACTATGGCTACACCTTC. Full variable domain (remainder filled in from reference TRBV5-1 and TRBJ1-2): KAGVTQTPRYLIKTRGQQVTLSCSPISGHRSVSWYQQTPGQGLQFLFEYFSETQRNKGNFPGRFSGRQFSNSRSEMNVSTLELGDSALYLCASSLRQGLDYGYTFGSGTRLTVV.

The V and J genes are TRBV5-6 and TRBJ2-3; tentatively, D is TRBD1 (6 bases). This CDR3 comprises 16 residues. The germline CDR1 and CDR2 sequences are SGHDT and YYEEEE. Trimming took off 1 base at V and 1 base at J, with 13 bases between the two ends. Here the CDR3 reads CASSLPTGFGTDTQYF. The CDR3 DNA sequence: TGTGCCAGCAGCTTGCCAACAGGGTTTGGCACAGATACGCAGTATTTT.

This sequence joins TRBV7-9 and TRBJ1-5; the D gene is possibly TRBD1 (6 bases). V was cut by 3 bases and J by 2 bases, with 8 bases left in between. This CDR3 is 14 amino acids long. CDR1 SEHNR and CDR2 FQNEAQ come from the germline V gene (reference sequence). The CDR3 bases are TGTGCCAGCAGCTTGGCAGGGGGCAATCAGCCCCAGCATTTT. It specifies CASSLAGGNQPQHF. Combining the CDR3 with reference TRBV7-9 and TRBJ1-5 gives the whole variable domain DTGVSQNPRHKITKRGQNVTFRCDPISEHNRLYWYRQTLGQGPEFLTYFQNEAQLEKSRLLSDRFSAERPKGSFSTLEIQRTEQGDSAMYLCASSLAGGNQPQHFGDGTRLSIL.